These 24 T cell receptor beta chains were all obtained from the same sample, sequenced in a study of blood T cell repertoires in COVID-19. TCRdb's table, derived via immunoSEQ multiplex PCR, lists solely in-frame clones and lacks some. The sample contains approximately 50,000 clones, 80% to 90% of which appear only once. The sample was peripheral blood. These receptors all stem from a man aged 55 to 69 with COVID-19, enrolled during active disease.

This rearrangement joins TRBV5-1 to TRBJ1-5; D perhaps matches TRBD1 (5 bases). The length of the CDR3 is 15 residues. Deletions cut 4 bases from V and 4 bases from J, with 15 bases between. Per the germline V gene, CDR1 is SGHRS and CDR2 is YFSETQ. CDR3 in amino acids: CASSPSPGKNQPQHF. CDR3 nucleotides: TGCGCCAGCAGCCCAAGTCCAGGGAAGAATCAGCCCCAGCATTTT.

The chain recombines TRBV5-1 with TRBJ2-2; D is ambiguous. Trimming took 4 bases from V and 2 from J, leaving 12 bases between them. The CDR3 runs 15 residues. CDR1 is SGHRS, CDR2 YFSETQ, per germline. This chain's CDR3 is CASSQAASNTGELFF. Here the CDR3 DNA reads TGCGCCAGCAGCCAGGCAGCCTCCAACACCGGGGAGCTGTTTTTT.

This chain links TRBV18 with TRBJ2-2; D may be TRBD2 (6 bases). The V end lost 0 bases, the J end lost 2 bases, and 10 bases lay between the germline ends. CDR1 KGHSH and CDR2 LQKENI come from the germline V gene. The CDR3 runs to 16 residues. CDR3 coding DNA: TGTGCCAGCTCACCACCGGGACTGGCAAACACCGGGGAGCTGTTTTTT. Protein sequence: CASSPPGLANTGELFF.

This chain links TRBV7-3 with TRBJ2-2; 7 bases align to TRBD2. The CDR3 runs 14 residues. Germline V gene sequence: CDR1 SGHTA, CDR2 FQGTGA. J was trimmed by 3 bases and V by 5 bases; bases with no gene match: 3. The CDR3 loop is CASSQLAYTGELFF. The CDR3 region has the DNA TGTGCCAGCAGCCAACTAGCGTACACCGGGGAGCTGTTTTTT. Filled out from reference TRBV7-3 and TRBJ2-2, the complete variable domain reads GAGVSQTPSNKVTEKGKYVELRCDPISGHTALYWYRQSLGQGPEFLIYFQGTGAADDSGLPNDRFFAVRPEGSVSTLKIQRTERGDSAVYLCASSQLAYTGELFFGEGSRLTVL.

This clone was seen repeatedly, ten times or more. This rearrangement joins TRBV9 to TRBJ2-1; 12 positions agree with TRBD2. The CDR3 runs to 15 residues. V lost 4 bases and J lost 4; bases outside the gene matches: 3. Germline CDR1 and CDR2: SGDLS and YYNGEE. CDR3 in amino acids: CASSTGLAGYNEQFF. As DNA, the CDR3 is TGTGCCAGCAGCACAGGACTAGCGGGGTACAATGAGCAGTTCTTC. Full variable domain (remainder filled in from reference TRBV9 and TRBJ2-1): DSGVTQTPKHLITATGQRVTLRCSPRSGDLSVYWYQQSLDQGLQFLIQYYNGEERAKGNILERFSAQQFPDLHSELNLSSLELGDSALYFCASSTGLAGYNEQFFGPGTRLTVL.

This chain joins TRBV4-1 and TRBJ2-6; TRBD1 is a possible D gene (5 bases). The CDR3 covers 21 residues. V dropped 1 base and J dropped 0 bases, with 22 bases sitting between them. Looked up from germline, CDR1 is MGHRA and CDR2 is YSYEKL. This CDR3 reads CASSQGAVPGRRFSGANVLTF. CDR3 DNA sequence: TGCGCCAGCAGCCAAGGGGCGGTACCAGGGCGCCGATTCTCTGGGGCCAACGTCCTGACTTTC.

V usage is TRBV5-1 and J usage is TRBJ1-3; perhaps TRBD1 as D (6 bases). The CDR3 sequence is 15 residues long. CDR1 SGHRS and CDR2 YFSETQ come from the germline V gene. V gave up 4 bases and J gave up 4 bases, with 15 bases separating them. The CDR3 DNA reads as TGCGCCAGCAGCCAAGGACAGCCGGGAGGAAACACCATATATTTT. Its translation: CASSQGQPGGNTIYF.

This chain uses TRBV5-4 with TRBJ2-1, with TRBD1 matching over 7 bases. The CDR3 runs to 15 residues. Looked up from germline, CDR1 is SGHNT and CDR2 is YYREEE (reference sequence). V shed 4 bases, J shed 0 bases, and the junction held 4 bases outside the gene matches. The CDR3, as DNA: TGTGCCAGCAGCCTCCGGACAGGCTCCTACAATGAGCAGTTCTTC. Protein product: CASSLRTGSYNEQFF.

This clone was seen a handful of times. The rearrangement joins TRBV6-4 to TRBJ1-5; weak D call: TRBD1 (5 bases). Trimming pared 0 bases from V and 5 bases from J, leaving 14 bases between. Germline lookup yields CDR1 MRHNA and CDR2 SNTAGT. CDR3 size: 16 residues. The CDR3 region has the DNA TGTGCCAGCAGTGACTCGAAGGTGGAGGGGCATCAGCCCCAGCATTTT. Amino acid sequence: CASSDSKVEGHQPQHF.

The gene calls are TRBV7-9 and TRBJ1-5; 7 bases line up with TRBD1. V gave up 3 bases and J gave up 0 bases; unmatched junction bases: 8. This CDR3 has 17 residues. Germline V gene sequence: CDR1 SEHNR, CDR2 FQNEAQ (reference sequence). CDR3 sequence reads: CASSFGRDRDSNQPQHF. CDR3 nucleotides: TGTGCCAGCAGCTTTGGTCGAGACAGGGATAGCAATCAGCCCCAGCATTTT.

This chain links TRBV6-1 with TRBJ2-5, with D unclear. The CDR3 is 12 amino acids. Germline CDR1 MNHNS, CDR2 SASEGT. Trimming shortened V by 1 base and J by 4 bases, and 4 bases separated the two germline ends. CDR3 residues: CASSEGRETQYF. The CDR3 nucleotides read TGTGCCAGCAGTGAAGGTCGAGAGACCCAGTACTTC.

This chain connects TRBV29-1 to TRBJ1-4; 7 bases agree with TRBD1. The CDR3 covers 12 residues. CDR1 and CDR2 (germline): SQVTM, ANQGSEA. Trimming cost V 7 bases and J 7 bases; bases outside gene matches: 6. The CDR3: CSGGQAGEKLFF. The DNA of the CDR3 is TGCAGCGGCGGACAGGCGGGTGAAAAACTGTTTTTT.

The chain employs TRBV3-1 (or the pseudogene TRBV3-2) and TRBJ2-7; possibly TRBD1 for D (5 bases). The germline V and J ends were trimmed by 1 base and 3 bases, with 7 bases remaining between them. The CDR3 contains 13 residues. Germline-derived CDR1 and CDR2 are LGHDT and YNNKEL (reference sequence). The CDR3 sequence is CASSQGRDYEQYF. DNA for the CDR3: TGTGCCAGCAGCCAAGGCAGGGACTACGAGCAGTACTTC.

The V call is TRBV7-6, the J call TRBJ2-7, with D uncertain. The CDR3 consists of 14 residues. The germline CDR1 and CDR2 sequences are SGHVS and FNYEAQ. V lost 0 bases and J lost 0, with 6 bases in between. The DNA of the CDR3 is TGTGCCAGCAGCTTAGCGAGTAGCTCCTACGAGCAGTACTTC. Protein sequence: CASSLASSSYEQYF. Supplemented by reference TRBV7-6 and TRBJ2-7, the full variable domain reads GAGVSQSPRYKVTKRGQDVALRCDPISGHVSLYWYRQALGQGPEFLTYFNYEAQQDKSGLPNDRFSAERPEGSISTLTIQRTEQRDSAMYRCASSLASSSYEQYFGPGTRLTVT.

This clone appeared once. V usage is TRBV15 and J usage is TRBJ1-2; TRBD1 agrees at 7 bases. Germline CDR1 and CDR2: LNHNV and YYDKDF (reference sequence). The CDR3 length is 16 residues. The trim removed 1 base at V and 1 base at J, leaving 6 bases unmatched. CDR3 in amino acids: CATSRGDSRINYGYTF. DNA for the CDR3: TGTGCCACCAGCAGAGGGGACAGCAGGATTAACTATGGCTACACCTTC.

The chain is built from TRBV24-1 and TRBJ2-3, with D possibly TRBD2 on 6 matching bases. With 7 bases removed from V and 4 bases from J, the gap between germline ends came to 11 bases. The CDR3 covers 13 residues. Germline V CDR1 and CDR2: KGHDR, SFDVKD. This chain's CDR3 is CATSAWGADTQYF. CDR3 nucleotides: TGTGCCACCAGCGCCTGGGGGGCAGATACGCAGTATTTT.

V is TRBV5-1 and J is TRBJ2-3, with D maybe TRBD2 (6 bases). The germline V and J ends were trimmed by 2 bases and 7 bases, with 17 bases remaining between them. The CDR3 covers 15 residues. Per germline, CDR1 SGHRS and CDR2 YFSETQ. In nucleotides, the CDR3 is TGCGCCAGCAGCTTCCTTAGCGGTTCAGAGTATACGCAGTATTTT. Protein product: CASSFLSGSEYTQYF.

V is TRBV13 and J is TRBJ2-1, with 9 bases fitting TRBD1. The germline gives CDR1 PRHDT, CDR2 FYEKMQ (reference sequence). The J segment lost 4 bases and the V segment lost 4 bases, leaving 11 bases of the junction unmatched. The CDR3 covers 17 residues. The CDR3 bases are TGTGCCAGCAGCTCCCAGCCGGACAGGGGACCTTACAATGAGCAGTTCTTC. This gives the protein CASSSQPDRGPYNEQFF. Filled out from reference TRBV13 and TRBJ2-1, the complete variable domain reads AAGVIQSPRHLIKEKRETATLKCYPIPRHDTVYWYQQGPGQDPQFLISFYEKMQSDKGSIPDRFSAQQFSDYHSELNMSSLELGDSALYFCASSSQPDRGPYNEQFFGPGTRLTVL.

This chain connects TRBV5-6 to TRBJ2-5, with TRBD1 matching over 11 bases. The germline gives CDR1 SGHDT, CDR2 YYEEEE. With V trimmed by 0 bases and J by 6 bases, 4 bases remained unmatched. The CDR3 loop spans 15 amino acids. The CDR3 DNA reads as TGTGCCAGCAGCTTGGGGACAGGGGGCATGAAGACCCAGTACTTC. Translation: CASSLGTGGMKTQYF.

This clone showed up just once. The chain links TRBV7-2 to TRBJ2-7; 13 nucleotides agree with TRBD2. This CDR3 spans 17 amino acids. The germline V gene has CDR1 SGHTA and CDR2 FQGNSA. Losses at the gene ends were 5 bases for V and 3 bases for J; bases not matched to a gene: 10. DNA for the CDR3: TGTGCCAGCAGCCTTGGACTAGCGGGAGACCACCACTACGAGCAGTACTTC. This codes for CASSLGLAGDHHYEQYF.

This clone occurred a few times. The chain combines TRBV27 with TRBJ2-2; 8 bases map to TRBD1. CDR1 and CDR2 from the germline V gene are MNHEY and SMNVEV (reference sequence). Losses at the gene ends were 7 bases for V and 4 bases for J; bases not matched to a gene: 11. The CDR3 runs to 16 residues. This CDR3 reads CASTLTAQGGTGELFF. The CDR3 DNA is TGTGCCAGCACCCTAACCGCACAGGGGGGCACCGGGGAGCTGTTTTTT.

The gene calls are TRBV27 and TRBJ1-2, with a tentative D call TRBD1 (5 bases). The CDR3 consists of 15 residues. Germline V CDR1 and CDR2: MNHEY, SMNVEV (reference sequence). The germline V and J ends were trimmed by 10 bases and 4 bases, with 22 bases remaining between them. Written as DNA, the CDR3 is TGTGCCACCTACACACCGTGGGGCCAGCGCTATGGCTACACCTTC. As protein: CATYTPWGQRYGYTF.

V and J are TRBV2 and TRBJ2-5; 14 bases match TRBD2. CDR3 length equals 16 residues. The V and J ends lost 1 base and 5 bases, in that order; junction bases with no gene match: 3. Looked up from germline, CDR1 is SNHLY and CDR2 is FYNNEI. The CDR3 DNA reads TGTGCCAGCAGTGAAGGACTAGCGGGGGGGCAGGAGACCCAGTACTTC. It is translated as CASSEGLAGGQETQYF. The full variable domain, rest sourced from reference TRBV2 and TRBJ2-5, is EPEVTQTPSHQVTQMGQEVILRCVPISNHLYFYWYRQILGQKVEFLVSFYNNEISEKSEIFDDQFSVERPDGSNFTLKIRSTKLEDSAMYFCASSEGLAGGQETQYFGPGTRLLVL.

A few counts support this clone. This chain connects TRBV10-3 to TRBJ1-2; D gene ambiguous. CDR1 is ENHRY, CDR2 SYGVKD, per germline. The CDR3 has 12 amino acids. V dropped 3 bases and J dropped 4 bases, with 6 bases sitting between them. The CDR3 region has the DNA TGTGCCATCAGTGATGACACCTATGGCTACACCTTC. Protein: CAISDDTYGYTF.